This T cell receptor beta chain emerged from a study of regulatory T cells in long-lasting Graves disease. Whole-study context: Graves' disease counted as persistent after over 5 years of antithyroid drugs with positive TSH receptor antibodies. Study conclusions and caveats: A reduction in accuracy may have resulted from the small sample size. Persistent patients had a count of shared public clonotypes (around 2,700) that exceeded that of new patients (around 970).

The time point here: persistent/refractory GD, antithyroid drugs over 5 years with positive TRAb. PBMC RNA served as the TCR library source. By American Thyroid Association guidelines, Graves' disease was diagnosed in the cohort. This clonotype was recorded a few times. No antigen is known for it. Researchers made TCR beta libraries by using iRepertoire HTBI primers and running Arm-PCR on CDR3 regions. MiXCR, run by TCRdb on the multiplex PCR reads, gives a single entry per CDR3 protein. In the table there are 360,000 or so distinct CDR3 sequences, roughly 25% of which are singletons. The clonotype was recovered from a woman between 40 and 50 years old with Graves disease. The source material was peripheral blood mononuclear cells (PBMCs), sampled when the disease was refractory, from a patient treated with antithyroid drugs.

CDR3 sequence: CATSRDPAGGWEQYF. DNA of the CDR3: TGTGCCACCAGCAGAGATCCAGCGGGAGGTTGGGAGCAGTACTTC. The V gene is TRBV15, the J gene TRBJ2-7; 9 positions match TRBD2. CDR3 length: 15 residues. Germline values: CDR1 LNHNV, CDR2 YYDKDF (reference sequence). V trimming: 0 bases; J trimming: 7 bases; junction bases outside the gene matches: 7.